This TCR beta chain was identified in a study of beta chain features in type 1 diabetes. Study-wide points: Healthy donors had naive, central memory and Treg TCRB repertoires that appeared less similar than those seen among patients.

Trimming removed 4 bases from V and 7 bases from J; junction bases left unmatched: 4. The CDR3 spans 13 residues. The V gene's germline CDR1 is PRHDT and CDR2 FYEKMQ (reference sequence). The investigators reverse transcribed all of the isolated RNA, so they sequenced expressed TCRB transcripts. TCRdb's table, derived via immunoSEQ multiplex PCR, lists solely in-frame clones and lacks some. The table lists 350,000 to 400,000 clones, roughly 16% of them singletons. A few counts support this clone. Its antigen is currently unknown. Each donor gave one heparinised blood draw averaging approximately 120 mL.

This clonotype was sampled from a woman younger than 30 in good health. Input material: naive CD4+ T cells from blood. J is TRBJ1-5 and V is TRBV13, with TRBD1 identical over 7 bases. CDR3 amino acids: CASSSGTAQPQHF. The DNA of the CDR3 is TGTGCCAGCAGCTCAGGGACAGCACAGCCCCAGCATTTT. Drawing the rest from reference TRBV13 and TRBJ1-5, the complete variable domain is AAGVIQSPRHLIKEKRETATLKCYPIPRHDTVYWYQQGPGQDPQFLISFYEKMQSDKGSIPDRFSAQQFSDYHSELNMSSLELGDSALYFCASSSGTAQPQHFGDGTRLSIL.